This T cell receptor (beta chain) originates from a study of shared clonotypes between healthy human individuals (TCRdb year 2020). About the investigation overall: A couple of women and a few men aged 18 to 49 years were included in the cohort. To increase sequencing depth and limit assay-specific biases, TCR repertoire library preparation and sequencing were carried out by different laboratories using diverse techniques. Per donor, three plates each were used for CD4 naive and CD4 memory, two for CD8 naive, and one for CD8 memory. To estimate repertoire size and how much clonotypes are shared between individuals, the study performed deep sequencing of blood TCR repertoires from a few healthy adults. Each donor's leukapheresis produced roughly between roughly 0.85 and 10 billion PBMCs.

Donors were healthy HIV-negative adults with no recently reported acute infections or vaccinations. Every donor was a Caucasian adult residing in Nashville, Tennessee, USA. CD4+ T cells were enriched by magnetic negative selection, after which naive cells were positively selected on CD45RA and the negative fraction was taken as the memory subset. Blood was obtained by leukapheresis, after which PBMCs were separated by Ficoll-Histopaque density gradient centrifugation and cryopreserved in liquid nitrogen vapor phase. Purity and quantity of every magnetically sorted T cell population were checked by analytical flow cytometry. From each sorted fraction, genomic DNA was isolated and quantified by UV absorbance on a Nanodrop 2000c. Concerning this clone itself: Its antigen target is currently unknown. No much larger clone exists at a distance of one base, and base qualities are not known.

Overall study results and their limits: Compared with non-shared clonotypes, clonotypes shared by all four sorted-subset donors had higher generation probabilities. Even with the large sequencing depth, rarefaction of the sorted-subset datasets indicated that sequencing was incomplete. The small number of donors limited the genetic and exposure-history diversity represented. Across several donors, roughly 5.4% of naive CD4, approximately 3.6% of naive CD8, around 2.1% of memory CD4, and 0.4% of memory CD8 clonotypes were shared. Pairwise subsampling indicated that sequencing depth was expected to affect the degree of clonotype sharing among donors. Naive subsets generally had larger estimated clonotype richness than memory subsets. Sampling was limited to blood, and TCR repertoires in tissue likely differ from TCR repertoires in blood.

The CDR3 holds 16 amino acids from the cysteine to the phenylalanine. Of the read, only the CDR3 DNA is kept; its 48 bases are in frame from base 1. CDR1 and CDR2, looked up from the germline V gene (reference sequence), are LNHDA and SQIVND. Compared with germline, V lacks 5 bases and J lacks 7 bases; bases without a gene match: 12. TCR CDR3 regions were amplified from genomic DNA by multiplex PCR using the deep immunoSEQ assay. Genomic DNA extracted from each cell subset was distributed evenly over all wells of several immunoSEQ 96-well plates, and each plate served as one replicate. For sorted subsets, approximately 190 ng of genomic DNA, equivalent to 25,000 to 35,000 T cell genomes, went into each replicate PCR. Purified libraries were quantified with a Qubit 3.0 fluorometer, sized on a Bioanalyzer 2100, and re-quantified with the KAPA Library Quantification kit. Every immunoSEQ 96-well plate was sequenced on a separate single-read 150-cycle Illumina NextSeq 550 flow cell. Per the authors' processing: The immunoSEQ output contained only junctional sequences without quality scores, so filtering could not match that applied to full-length reads. To assign V/J genes and CDR3, sequences were annotated against IMGT germline references using PyIR, a Python wrapper for IgBLAST v1.9. Reads were removed for weak V/J assignments (E-value above 1e-6), missing CDR3, stop codons, out-of-frame junctions, or ambiguous translated residues. V3J clonotypes were defined as sequences sharing an identical inferred V gene, J gene, and CDR3 amino acid sequence. Percentage overlap between repertoires was calculated by dividing the number of shared unique clonotypes by the size of the smaller repertoire. RTK rarefaction, the Chao1 estimator, and Recon v2.1 estimates of unobserved clonotypes were used to assess repertoire richness. Generation probabilities were computed with OLGA for all TCRbeta clonotypes obtained by the gDNA method from four donors. This is the immuneACCESS table as TCRdb keeps it, with only in-frame sequences that have V and J called. A part of the clones is gone; compared with another copy, unresolved V genes explain less than half, and the rest is unexplained. The DNA gave D and trimming, while V, J and clone size come from that table. Here the sample has more than 2,000,000 clones; about 92% occur a single time. The ten biggest clones cover 0.35% to 0.5% of the sample.

Recombination linked TRBV19 to TRBJ1-5, with TRBD1 matching 9 junction bases. The specimen sequenced was naive CD4+ T cells from PBMCs. The sample's cell subset or site label, in plain terms: CD45RA+ positively selected. The sequence was obtained from a young man in good health. Some clones in this sample may be carry-over from other donors' samples. The bases read TGTGCCAGTAGTGTTCCGGGACAGGGACGGTTCCAGCCCCAGCATTTT. This codes for CASSVPGQGRFQPQHF. Reference TRBV19 and TRBJ1-5 genes cover what lies past the CDR3, so the full variable domain is DGGITQSPKYLFRKEGQNVTLSCEQNLNHDAMYWYRQDPGQGLRLIYYSQIVNDFQKGDIAEGYSVSREKKESFPLTVTSAQKNPTAFYLCASSVPGQGRFQPQHFGDGTRLSIL.